Sequencing of this T cell receptor (beta chain) was carried out in a study of vaccination effects on CD4 cells after COVID-19. This CDR3 has 14 amino acids. V was cut by 5 bases and J by 4 bases, with 12 bases left in between. Germline assignment: CDR1 ENHRY and CDR2 SYGVKD. Only one count was recorded for this clone. Its antigen is currently unknown. Antigen-specific CD4+ T cells expanded by the ViraFEST assay with viral peptide pools were then sequenced. The culture ran for approximately 10 days, and then CD4+ T cells were isolated. BNT162b2 vaccine or mRNA-1273 vaccine was given to participants in two doses. No vaccinee had earlier SARS-CoV-2 infection, and nucleocapsid antibodies were negative. TCRdb's table, derived via immunoSEQ multiplex PCR, lists solely in-frame clones and lacks some. This table holds roughly 68,000 clones, 70% to 75% found once. The study, taken as a whole, reports: Common cold coronavirus cross-reactivity was shown by only 1 of 255 vaccine-induced clones in healthy vaccinees. Clones induced by infection and by vaccine showed marked clonal contraction late after vaccination.

The sequence came from a human donor who received a COVID-19 vaccine. This rearrangement joins TRBV10-3 to TRBJ1-5; tentative D call: TRBD1 (6 bases). The starting material was CD4+ T cells from PBMCs cultured with HCoV-229E spike peptides, obtained after COVID-19 vaccination. The CDR3 loop is CAISQGGGNQPQHF. CDR3 DNA: TGTGCCATCAGTCAAGGGGGGGGGAATCAGCCCCAGCATTTT.